A selection of T cell receptor beta chains follows, all from one sample in a study of blood T cell repertoires in COVID-19. Assay used: immunoSEQ multiplex PCR; TCRdb lists only in-frame clones, some missing. The sample yields about 110,000 clones, about 72% seen once. Sequencing used peripheral blood. Receptors originate from a woman in her fifties or sixties with acute or convalescent COVID-19. Both conserved end residues are part of each CDR3. A D gene is named only where the DNA matches it firmly. Clone size is shown for a subset of rows, as once, few, many or a class of expanded clone.

cdr3_aa	cdr3_nt	v_call	j_call	clone_size	d_call
CASSDMAGGHSNQPQHF	TGTGCCAGCAGTGATATGGCAGGGGGCCATAGCAATCAGCCCCAGCATTTT	TRBV2	TRBJ1-5	-	TRBD1
CASSTRTGRYNEQFF	TGTGCCAGTAGTACCAGGACAGGGCGGTACAATGAGCAGTTCTTC	TRBV19	TRBJ2-1	-	TRBD1
CASSLPGGPTDTQYF	TGTGCCAGCAGCTTACCGGGGGGGCCGACAGATACGCAGTATTTT	TRBV7-2	TRBJ2-3	once	TRBD2
CASSLSSGQGILEQYF	TGTGCCAGCAGCTTATCTTCGGGACAGGGCATTTTGGAGCAGTACTTC	TRBV11-1	TRBJ2-7	-	TRBD1
CSASLGSRMNTEAFF	TGCAGTGCTAGTTTGGGCAGTAGGATGAACACTGAAGCTTTCTTT	TRBV20-1	TRBJ1-1	-	-
CASSLTQGSYTF	TGTGCCAGCAGCTTAACGCAGGGCAGCTACACCTTC	TRBV7-2	TRBJ1-2	-	-
CASSPGRQDNSPLHF	TGTGCCAGCTCACCGGGCCGGCAGGATAATTCACCCCTCCACTTT	TRBV18	TRBJ1-6	few	-
CAIRPTGGLGELFF	TGTGCCATCAGACCTACAGGGGGCCTCGGGGAGCTGTTTTTT	TRBV10-3	TRBJ2-2	-	TRBD1
CASSLGQGGNQPQHF	TGTGCCAGCAGCCTAGGACAGGGTGGCAATCAGCCCCAGCATTTT	TRBV5-5	TRBJ1-5	-	TRBD1
CASSLAFQGLNTQYF	TGCGCCAGCAGCTTGGCCTTCCAGGGGTTGAATACGCAGTATTTT	TRBV5-1	TRBJ2-3	-	-
CASSVLFGQGTYNEQFF	TGTGCCAGCAGTGTATTGTTCGGACAGGGGACTTACAATGAGCAGTTCTTC	TRBV6-1	TRBJ2-1	-	TRBD1
CASSPDRGDRAGYTF	TGTGCCAGCTCACCAGACCGAGGGGACAGGGCTGGCTACACCTTC	TRBV18	TRBJ1-2	-	TRBD1
CASSYSGLMNTEAFF	TGTGCCAGCAGTTACTCGGGACTGATGAACACTGAAGCTTTCTTT	TRBV6-5	TRBJ1-1	once	-
CASSQEGTGRNEQFF	TGTGCCAGCAGCCAAGAAGGGACAGGGAGAAATGAGCAGTTCTTC	TRBV14	TRBJ2-1	-	TRBD1
CASSQGQGRTYEQYF	TGTGCCAGCAGCCAAGGACAGGGGAGGACCTACGAGCAGTACTTC	TRBV14	TRBJ2-7	-	TRBD1
CASGWITAPLYEQYF	TGTGCTAGTGGTTGGATTACAGCTCCCCTCTACGAGCAGTACTTC	TRBV12-5	TRBJ2-7	-	-
CASSLSGANVLTF	TGCGCCAGCAGCTTATCGGGGGCCAACGTCCTGACTTTC	TRBV5-1	TRBJ2-6	-	-
CAIKNVQGRSGNTIYF	TGTGCCATCAAAAACGTACAGGGACGCTCTGGAAACACCATATATTTT	TRBV10-3	TRBJ1-3	-	-
CASTSGGANTGELFF	TGTGCCAGCACTAGCGGGGGGGCGAACACCGGGGAGCTGTTTTTT	TRBV28	TRBJ2-2	few	TRBD2
CASSPQDNEQFF	TGTGCCAGCAGTCCCCAGGACAATGAGCAGTTCTTC	TRBV12-3/TRBV12-4	TRBJ2-1	few	-
CASSRSGVSTGTYGYTF	TGCGCCAGCAGCCGTTCTGGGGTCTCGACAGGAACTTATGGCTACACCTTC	TRBV5-1	TRBJ1-2	-	-
CASSDRIRDEQFF	TGTGCCAGCAGCGACAGGATACGCGATGAGCAGTTCTTC	TRBV7-3	TRBJ2-1	-	-
CATSSNSDRNGYTF	TGTGCCACCAGCAGTAACTCGGACAGAAATGGCTACACCTTC	TRBV15	TRBJ1-2	once	-
CASSLQRQSPRDTIYF	TGCGCCAGCAGCTTACAAAGACAGTCGCCCCGGGACACCATATATTTT	TRBV5-1	TRBJ1-3	-	-
CASRRTGEAYGYTF	TGTGCCAGCAGAAGGACAGGGGAAGCCTATGGCTACACCTTC	TRBV27	TRBJ1-2	once	TRBD1
CARRDGRFREKLFF	TGTGCCAGAAGGGACGGGAGATTTCGTGAAAAACTGTTTTTT	TRBV7-5	TRBJ1-4	-	-
CASQGQGLTEAFF	TGTGCCAGCCAGGGACAGGGATTAACTGAAGCTTTCTTT	TRBV2	TRBJ1-1	-	TRBD1
CASSYSGQGNEKLFF	TGTGCCAGCAGTTACTCGGGTCAGGGGAATGAAAAACTGTTTTTT	TRBV6-5	TRBJ1-4	-	-
CASSPSFETIYF	TGTGCCAGCTCACCCTCATTCGAGACCATATATTTT	TRBV18	TRBJ1-3	-	-
CASSSGETQYF	TGTGCCAGCAGCTCAGGAGAGACCCAGTACTTC	TRBV11-3	TRBJ2-5	-	-
CASSETSTTGNTIYF	TGTGCCAGCAGTGAGACATCGACTACCGGAAACACCATATATTTT	TRBV6-1	TRBJ1-3	-	-
CASRKGNSPLHF	TGTGCCAGCAGGAAGGGGAATTCACCCCTCCACTTT	TRBV3-1/TRBV3-2	TRBJ1-6	-	-
CASSSALGGFRADTQYF	TGTGCCAGCAGTAGCGCCCTAGGGGGATTTCGTGCAGATACGCAGTATTTT	TRBV27	TRBJ2-3	once	-
CASSYGTGSSGNTIYF	TGTGCCAGCAGTTACGGGACAGGGAGCTCTGGAAACACCATATATTTT	TRBV6-6	TRBJ1-3	-	TRBD1
CASSGRGQETQYF	TGTGCCAGCAGCGGCAGGGGGCAAGAGACCCAGTACTTC	TRBV9	TRBJ2-5	-	TRBD1
CASRASGGASFF	TGTGCCAGCAGGGCTAGCGGGGGGGCCTCGTTCTTC	TRBV28	TRBJ2-1	-	TRBD2
CASSPLGGIGETQYF	TGTGCCAGCAGCCCCCTGGGGGGGATTGGGGAGACCCAGTACTTC	TRBV9	TRBJ2-5	few	TRBD2
CASSPRDGGETQYF	TGTGCCAGCAGCCCCCGCGACGGGGGAGAGACCCAGTACTTC	TRBV4-2	TRBJ2-5	-	-
CAWSVRGAHTQYF	TGTGCCTGGAGTGTACGGGGGGCTCATACGCAGTATTTT	TRBV30	TRBJ2-3	-	-
CAWSVSGANQPQHF	TGTGCCTGGAGTGTATCAGGGGCCAATCAGCCCCAGCATTTT	TRBV30	TRBJ1-5	-	-
CASSESRQGYGYTF	TGCGCCAGCAGTGAGTCAAGACAGGGTTATGGCTACACCTTC	TRBV10-2	TRBJ1-2	-	TRBD1